The 9 T cell receptor beta chains below all came from one sample that was sequenced in a study of early T cells in non-severe SARS-CoV-2 infection. TCRdb called the 5' RACE reads again in MiXCR, with one record for every CDR3 protein. The sample holds around 37,000 distinct CDR3 sequences, around 9% seen once. The sample taken for sequencing was whole blood. All receptors come from an adult who was a healthcare worker with PCR-confirmed SARS-CoV-2 infection or an uninfected control (not recorded which).

This clonotype was seen a single time. Being one base from a much bigger clone, this may be a read error. V usage is TRBV7-3 and J usage is TRBJ1-1; 8 positions match TRBD1. The CDR3 runs 15 residues. V lost 5 bases, J lost 7 bases, and 12 bases stayed unmatched. The germline CDR1 and CDR2 sequences are SGHTA and FQGTGA. CDR3 sequence: CASSHKTDRVGEAFF. Here the CDR3 DNA reads TGTGCCAGCAGCCATAAAACGGACAGGGTCGGTGAAGCTTTCTTT.

The chain is built from TRBV9 and TRBJ2-3, with 7 bases fitting TRBD2. This CDR3 has 15 amino acids. V lost 4 bases to trimming and J lost 0 bases; unmatched junction nucleotides: 5. Germline V gene sequence: CDR1 SGDLS, CDR2 YYNGEE. The CDR3 bases are TGTGCCAGCAGCCCCTCAGCGGGGAGCACAGATACGCAGTATTTT. Translated, it gives CASSPSAGSTDTQYF.

This clonotype was found a few times. The V call is TRBV29-1, the J call TRBJ2-1; the D is unclear. The CDR3 consists of 16 residues. Trimming pared 2 bases from V and 4 bases from J, leaving 18 bases between. Germline CDR1 is SQVTM and CDR2 is ANQGSEA. CDR3 loop: CSVETPGVALYNEQFF. The DNA of the CDR3 is TGCAGCGTTGAAACCCCTGGGGTGGCCCTTTACAATGAGCAGTTCTTC.

V usage is TRBV20-1 and J usage is TRBJ2-7; TRBD2 matches at 12 bases. The CDR3 contains 16 residues. Trimming took 5 bases from V and 2 from J; bases not matched to a gene: 10. CDR1 is DFQATT and CDR2 is SNEGSKA in the germline V gene (reference sequence). The CDR3 loop reads CSAATSGGYMTYEQYF. The CDR3 nucleotides read TGCAGTGCTGCAACTAGCGGGGGGTATATGACCTACGAGCAGTACTTC.

This clonotype was seen ten or more times. The rearrangement uses TRBV5-1 and TRBJ2-2, with 9 nucleotides matching TRBD1. Germline values: CDR1 SGHRS, CDR2 YFSETQ. The CDR3 length is 17 residues. J was trimmed by 3 bases and V by 1 base; bases with no gene match: 7. The CDR3 region has the DNA TGCGCCAGCAGCTTGAGAATCGGGACAGGGTACACCGGGGAGCTGTTTTTT. It codes for CASSLRIGTGYTGELFF.

This clonotype came up a few times. The V call is TRBV29-1, the J call TRBJ2-5; TRBD2 aligns across 7 bases. Germline trimming cut 7 bases from V and 5 bases from J; bases unmatched to any gene: 1. This CDR3 has 10 residues. Per germline, CDR1 SQVTM and CDR2 ANQGSEA. The CDR3 DNA reads as TGCAGCGGGCGGGAGGAGACCCAGTACTTC. Translating gives CSGREETQYF. Combining the CDR3 with reference TRBV29-1 and TRBJ2-5 gives the whole variable domain SAVISQKPSRDICQRGTSLTIQCQVDSQVTMMFWYRQQPGQSLTLIATANQGSEATYESGFVIDKFPISRPNLTFSTLTVSNMSPEDSSIYLCSGREETQYFGPGTRLLVL.

This clonotype was counted at least ten times. J is TRBJ1-2 and V is TRBV6-5; TRBD1 matches at 9 bases. Trimming took 1 base from V and 8 from J; bases not matched to a gene: 5. The CDR3 has 14 residues. Looked up from germline, CDR1 is MNHEY and CDR2 is SVGAGI. Written as DNA, the CDR3 is TGTGCCAGCAGTTACTTGGGACAGGGTATGGGCTACACCTTC. This gives the protein CASSYLGQGMGYTF.

The chain employs TRBV6-4 and TRBJ2-2, with unresolved D. Trimming took off 3 bases at V and 6 bases at J, with 11 bases between the two ends. The germline V gene encodes CDR1 MRHNA and CDR2 SNTAGT. The CDR3 loop spans 14 amino acids. The CDR3 loop is CASSEGSNPGELFF. The CDR3 coding sequence is TGTGCCAGCAGTGAAGGCTCTAATCCCGGGGAGCTGTTTTTT.

The chain joins TRBV6-2 or TRBV6-3 to TRBJ1-2; TRBD1 might be the D (5 bases). Trimming removed 0 bases at V and 4 bases at J, with 9 bases between. The CDR3 runs 14 residues. Germline CDR1 and CDR2: MNHEY and SVGEGT. The DNA for the CDR3 is TGTGCCAGCAGTTACTCTGGGACGCTCTATGGCTACACCTTC. Protein product: CASSYSGTLYGYTF.